Listed below are T cell receptor beta chains from one sample, sequenced in a study of blood T cell repertoires in COVID-19. Assay: immunoSEQ multiplex PCR; the TCRdb copy retains only in-frame clones and omits some. The sample has some 140,000 clones, roughly 84% seen once; the top ten hold less than 7%. Sample: PBMCs or T cells enriched from blood (not recorded which). These TCRs come from a man aged 40-49 years with acute COVID-19. Both conserved end residues are part of each CDR3. The D gene is left open where the match is weak. Some rows mark clone size as missing; the rest say once, few, many or name a class of expanded clone.

CDR3aa: CATSDSKRGLNTEAFF; CDR3nt: TGTGCCACCAGTGATTCCAAGCGCGGGCTGAACACTGAAGCTTTCTTT; len: 16; abundance: .; j_gene: TRBJ1-1; v_gene: TRBV24-1; d_gene: .
CDR3aa: CSAISGTGPLNYGYTF; CDR3nt: TGCAGCGCTATCTCCGGGACAGGGCCCCTGAACTATGGCTACACCTTC; len: 16; abundance: .; j_gene: TRBJ1-2; v_gene: TRBV29-1; d_gene: TRBD1
CDR3aa: CASRTKIEQYF; CDR3nt: TGTGCCAGCAGGACTAAGATCGAGCAGTACTTC; len: 11; abundance: .; j_gene: TRBJ2-7; v_gene: TRBV2; d_gene: .
CDR3aa: CAWSPKEGNSPLHF; CDR3nt: TGTGCCTGGAGTCCCAAGGAGGGGAATTCACCCCTCCACTTT; len: 14; abundance: once; j_gene: TRBJ1-6; v_gene: TRBV30; d_gene: .
CDR3aa: CASSLTGGGGNTIYF; CDR3nt: TGTGCCAGTAGCCTGACAGGGGGCGGTGGAAACACCATATATTTT; len: 15; abundance: .; j_gene: TRBJ1-3; v_gene: TRBV19; d_gene: TRBD1
CDR3aa: CASSIGGQGSGGYTF; CDR3nt: TGTGCCAGCAGTATTGGGGGACAGGGATCCGGCGGCTACACCTTC; len: 15; abundance: .; j_gene: TRBJ1-2; v_gene: TRBV28; d_gene: TRBD1
CDR3aa: CASSWTGGEGPYEQYF; CDR3nt: TGTGCCAGCAGCTGGACAGGGGGCGAGGGTCCCTACGAGCAGTACTTC; len: 16; abundance: .; j_gene: TRBJ2-7; v_gene: TRBV28; d_gene: TRBD1
CDR3aa: CAISPAAGNQPQHF; CDR3nt: TGTGCCATCAGTCCGGCCGCGGGGAATCAGCCCCAGCATTTT; len: 14; abundance: .; j_gene: TRBJ1-5; v_gene: TRBV10-3; d_gene: .
CDR3aa: CATSSPTSETKGGHGYTF; CDR3nt: TGTGCCACCAGCAGTCCAACCTCCGAAACCAAGGGGGGGCATGGCTACACCTTC; len: 18; abundance: .; j_gene: TRBJ1-2; v_gene: TRBV15; d_gene: .
CDR3aa: CASSQDRGVTGEETQYF; CDR3nt: TGCGCCAGCAGCCAAGATCGGGGGGTAACGGGGGAAGAGACCCAGTACTTC; len: 17; abundance: few; j_gene: TRBJ2-5; v_gene: TRBV4-3; d_gene: TRBD2
CDR3aa: CASSLQDLEQFF; CDR3nt: TGTGCCAGCAGCCTACAGGATCTTGAGCAGTTCTTC; len: 12; abundance: once; j_gene: TRBJ2-1; v_gene: TRBV7-8; d_gene: .
CDR3aa: CASSKKLSGRAFHEQFF; CDR3nt: TGTGCCAGCAGCAAGAAACTTAGCGGGAGAGCGTTCCATGAGCAGTTCTTC; len: 17; abundance: .; j_gene: TRBJ2-1; v_gene: TRBV5-8; d_gene: TRBD2
CDR3aa: CASSQLQGTYSPLHF; CDR3nt: TGTGCCAGCAGCCAATTACAGGGGACGTATTCACCCCTCCACTTT; len: 15; abundance: .; j_gene: TRBJ1-6; v_gene: TRBV7-2; d_gene: TRBD1
CDR3aa: CASSLDRDTQYF; CDR3nt: TGCGCCAGCAGCTTGGACAGGGACACCCAGTACTTC; len: 12; abundance: once; j_gene: TRBJ2-5; v_gene: TRBV5-1; d_gene: .
CDR3aa: CASSVVVGLAWEQYF; CDR3nt: TGTGCCAGCAGCGTAGTTGTGGGACTAGCGTGGGAGCAGTACTTC; len: 15; abundance: .; j_gene: TRBJ2-7; v_gene: TRBV9; d_gene: TRBD2
CDR3aa: CSASRGRVSETQYF; CDR3nt: TGCAGTGCTAGTAGGGGCAGGGTGAGTGAGACCCAGTACTTC; len: 14; abundance: .; j_gene: TRBJ2-5; v_gene: TRBV20-1; d_gene: .
CDR3aa: CASSQANAYEQYF; CDR3nt: TGTGCCAGCAGCCAGGCCAACGCCTACGAGCAGTACTTC; len: 13; abundance: .; j_gene: TRBJ2-7; v_gene: TRBV3-1/TRBV3-2; d_gene: .
CDR3aa: CATTPAGGHNEQFF; CDR3nt: TGTGCCACCACGCCAGCGGGGGGGCACAATGAGCAGTTCTTC; len: 14; abundance: .; j_gene: TRBJ2-1; v_gene: TRBV24-1; d_gene: TRBD2
CDR3aa: CASSYSGEGDQPQHF; CDR3nt: TGTGCCAGCAGTTACTCGGGGGAGGGGGATCAGCCCCAGCATTTT; len: 15; abundance: once; j_gene: TRBJ1-5; v_gene: TRBV6-5; d_gene: .
CDR3aa: CASSLGFQGGYGYTF; CDR3nt: TGTGCCAGCAGTTTAGGGTTTCAGGGAGGCTATGGCTACACCTTC; len: 15; abundance: .; j_gene: TRBJ1-2; v_gene: TRBV28; d_gene: .
CDR3aa: CASSVAAGGVSGNTIYF; CDR3nt: TGTGCCAGCAGCGTAGCTGCCGGAGGGGTCTCTGGAAACACCATATATTTT; len: 17; abundance: .; j_gene: TRBJ1-3; v_gene: TRBV9; d_gene: .
CDR3aa: CASSTGLGSGPQHF; CDR3nt: TGTGCCAGTAGCACTGGCCTGGGTTCGGGGCCCCAGCATTTT; len: 14; abundance: few; j_gene: TRBJ1-5; v_gene: TRBV19; d_gene: .
CDR3aa: CASSPGQDSTDTQYF; CDR3nt: TGTGCCAGCTCACCAGGACAGGACAGCACAGATACGCAGTATTTT; len: 15; abundance: .; j_gene: TRBJ2-3; v_gene: TRBV18; d_gene: TRBD1
CDR3aa: CASSYSQGVTSYEQYF; CDR3nt: TGTGCCAGCAGTTACTCGCAGGGGGTTACCTCCTACGAGCAGTACTTC; len: 16; abundance: .; j_gene: TRBJ2-7; v_gene: TRBV6-2/TRBV6-3; d_gene: TRBD1
CDR3aa: CASSPVNEDYEQYF; CDR3nt: TGTGCCAGCAGCCCAGTGAATGAGGACTACGAGCAGTACTTC; len: 14; abundance: .; j_gene: TRBJ2-7; v_gene: TRBV5-6; d_gene: .
CDR3aa: CASSLVPRNGIGEQYF; CDR3nt: TGTGCCAGCAGCTTAGTGCCTAGGAACGGGATCGGCGAGCAGTACTTC; len: 16; abundance: .; j_gene: TRBJ2-7; v_gene: TRBV7-2; d_gene: .
CDR3aa: CSVTQGASYNEQFF; CDR3nt: TGCAGCGTCACACAGGGAGCAAGCTACAATGAGCAGTTCTTC; len: 14; abundance: .; j_gene: TRBJ2-1; v_gene: TRBV29-1; d_gene: .
CDR3aa: CAWSAGLGNEQFF; CDR3nt: TGTGCCTGGAGTGCGGGACTGGGGAATGAGCAGTTCTTC; len: 13; abundance: .; j_gene: TRBJ2-1; v_gene: TRBV30; d_gene: .
CDR3aa: CASSSWTGTGNTIYF; CDR3nt: TGTGCCAGCAGTTCTTGGACAGGGACTGGAAACACCATATATTTT; len: 15; abundance: .; j_gene: TRBJ1-3; v_gene: TRBV6-5; d_gene: TRBD1
CDR3aa: CASRWDRYNSPLHF; CDR3nt: TGTGCCAGCAGGTGGGACAGATATAATTCACCCCTCCACTTT; len: 14; abundance: .; j_gene: TRBJ1-6; v_gene: TRBV5-4; d_gene: TRBD1
CDR3aa: CATPLRVEGCEQYF; CDR3nt: TGTGCCACACCCCTGAGGGTAGAAGGGTGCGAGCAGTACTTC; len: 14; abundance: .; j_gene: TRBJ2-7; v_gene: TRBV28; d_gene: .
CDR3aa: CASSVSFWLNEQFF; CDR3nt: TGTGCCAGCAGTGTATCTTTCTGGCTCAATGAGCAGTTCTTC; len: 14; abundance: once; j_gene: TRBJ2-1; v_gene: TRBV28; d_gene: .
CDR3aa: CASSFGGGADGYTF; CDR3nt: TGTGCCAGCAGCTTTGGAGGGGGCGCCGATGGCTACACCTTC; len: 14; abundance: .; j_gene: TRBJ1-2; v_gene: TRBV5-4; d_gene: TRBD1
CDR3aa: CAWKDSQETQYF; CDR3nt: TGTGCCTGGAAGGACAGCCAAGAGACCCAGTACTTC; len: 12; abundance: .; j_gene: TRBJ2-5; v_gene: TRBV30; d_gene: .
CDR3aa: CASSIFGSEAFF; CDR3nt: TGTGCCAGTAGTATTTTCGGGAGTGAAGCTTTCTTT; len: 12; abundance: .; j_gene: TRBJ1-1; v_gene: TRBV19; d_gene: .
CDR3aa: CASSTLAGVSGELFF; CDR3nt: TGTGCCAGCAGTACCTTAGCGGGAGTGAGCGGGGAGCTGTTTTTT; len: 15; abundance: .; j_gene: TRBJ2-2; v_gene: TRBV6-5; d_gene: TRBD2
CDR3aa: CASSRQGEGIYNEQFF; CDR3nt: TGTGCCAGTTCTCGACAGGGAGAAGGAATTTACAATGAGCAGTTCTTC; len: 16; abundance: .; j_gene: TRBJ2-1; v_gene: TRBV19; d_gene: TRBD1
CDR3aa: CASSQGPYSNQPQHF; CDR3nt: TGCGCCAGCAGCCAGGGTCCTTATAGCAATCAGCCCCAGCATTTT; len: 15; abundance: .; j_gene: TRBJ1-5; v_gene: TRBV5-1; d_gene: .
CDR3aa: CASSYRRSLDNQPQHF; CDR3nt: TGTGCCAGCAGTTATCGACGGAGCTTAGACAATCAGCCCCAGCATTTT; len: 16; abundance: .; j_gene: TRBJ1-5; v_gene: TRBV6-2/TRBV6-3; d_gene: .
CDR3aa: CASSLGTPDYEQYF; CDR3nt: TGTGCCAGCAGCTTAGGGACTCCGGACTACGAGCAGTACTTC; len: 14; abundance: .; j_gene: TRBJ2-7; v_gene: TRBV7-8; d_gene: .
CDR3aa: CAIGTGDQPQHF; CDR3nt: TGTGCCATCGGGACAGGGGATCAGCCCCAGCATTTT; len: 12; abundance: .; j_gene: TRBJ1-5; v_gene: TRBV10-3; d_gene: TRBD1
CDR3aa: CASSLSEGARVWETQYF; CDR3nt: TGTGCCAGCAGCTTAAGCGAAGGGGCCCGAGTTTGGGAGACCCAGTACTTC; len: 17; abundance: .; j_gene: TRBJ2-5; v_gene: TRBV11-2; d_gene: .
CDR3aa: CASSPIYRGMNQETQYF; CDR3nt: TGTGCCAGCAGCCCGATATACAGGGGAATGAACCAAGAGACCCAGTACTTC; len: 17; abundance: .; j_gene: TRBJ2-5; v_gene: TRBV7-8; d_gene: TRBD1
CDR3aa: CASLPGQGVSSGNTIYF; CDR3nt: TGTGCCAGCCTTCCGGGACAGGGGGTGTCCTCTGGAAACACCATATATTTT; len: 17; abundance: .; j_gene: TRBJ1-3; v_gene: TRBV7-2; d_gene: TRBD1
CDR3aa: CASSLGTEGMQFF; CDR3nt: TGTGCCAGCAGCTTAGGGACCGAGGGTATGCAGTTCTTC; len: 13; abundance: .; j_gene: TRBJ2-1; v_gene: TRBV7-2; d_gene: .